The clone carrying this TCR beta chain came up a few times. This sample is part of a study of CD8 T cells in Susac syndrome. The germline V gene encodes CDR1 SGHDT and CDR2 YYEEEE. With 0 bases clipped from V and 6 bases from J, the junction kept 5 bases outside the gene matches. This CDR3 has 15 amino acids. Random hexamers were used to reverse transcribe 0.5 to 1 ug of RNA. TCRdb reprocessed the immunoSEQ multiplex PCR reads with MiXCR, giving one entry per CDR3 protein. The sample includes approximately 100,000 distinct CDR3 sequences, around 95% of them seen just once. Sequencing was carried out using CD4+ T cells from PBMCs. This TCR was recovered from a human donor in good health. The chain recombines TRBV5-6 with TRBJ1-4; 7 bases are shared with TRBD1. The CDR3 sequence: CASSLGWTGHEKLFF. For the CDR3, the DNA is TGTGCCAGCAGCTTGGGCTGGACAGGACATGAAAAACTGTTTTTT.